One sample yielded the 14 T cell receptor beta chains listed below, sequenced in a study of T cell repertoires in ileal Crohn's disease. The protocol was immunoSEQ multiplex PCR, while the TCRdb copy is restricted to in-frame clones and leaves out a portion. The sample includes roughly 4,500 clones, about 79% seen only once; the top ten take 16%. The sequenced sample consisted of ileal tissue. Every receptor here comes from an adult with Crohn's disease.

This clone occurred once. The V and J genes are TRBV5-4 and TRBJ1-3; D remains ambiguous. Germline-derived CDR1 and CDR2 are SGHNT and YYREEE (reference sequence). V lost 2 bases, J lost 0 bases, and 9 bases lay in between. The CDR3 has 15 amino acids. The CDR3 DNA follows: TGTGCCAGCAGCTTCGCGGGGATCTCTGGAAACACCATATATTTT. Encoded protein: CASSFAGISGNTIYF.

The chain carries TRBV15 and TRBJ1-4, with D perhaps TRBD1 (5 bases). Germline V lookup: CDR1 LNHNV, CDR2 YYDKDF (reference sequence). This CDR3 has 17 amino acids. Trimming cost V 5 bases and J 2 bases, with 18 bases left between them. The DNA for the CDR3 is TGTGCCACCAGCCCCCGGGAGGGACGTGTGACTAATGAAAAACTGTTTTTT. Its protein product is CATSPREGRVTNEKLFF. Filled out from reference TRBV15 and TRBJ1-4, the complete variable domain reads DAMVIQNPRYQVTQFGKPVTLSCSQTLNHNVMYWYQQKSSQAPKLLFHYYDKDFNNEADTPDNFQSRRPNTSFCFLDIRSPGLGDTAMYLCATSPREGRVTNEKLFFGSGTQLSVL.

This clone was recorded only once. This chain uses TRBV29-1 with TRBJ2-7; D is perhaps TRBD2 (6 bases). This CDR3 is 13 amino acids long. V was pared by 5 bases and J by 1 base, with 12 bases between. Germline CDR1 reads SQVTM; CDR2 reads ANQGSEA. As DNA, the CDR3 is TGCAGCGTTCATGAGGGGACTTCCTACGAGCAGTACTTC. It codes for CSVHEGTSYEQYF.

J is TRBJ2-7 and V is TRBV28; TRBD1 aligns across 8 bases. This CDR3 comprises 14 residues. The germline gives CDR1 MDHEN, CDR2 SYDVKM. V dropped 6 bases and J dropped 2; count of bases not matched to a gene: 6. The CDR3 DNA reads TGTGCCAGCAGGTCCGGGACAGGAGCCTACGAGCAGTACTTC. Protein: CASRSGTGAYEQYF.

This clone was observed a single time. The rearrangement links TRBV30 to TRBJ1-2; D might be TRBD1 (6 bases). This CDR3 spans 14 amino acids. V lost 0 bases, J lost 4 bases, and 12 bases lay in between. Per germline, CDR1 GTSNPN and CDR2 SVGIG (reference sequence). The CDR3 protein is CAWSVRGAGYGYTF. The CDR3 DNA reads TGTGCCTGGAGTGTTCGGGGGGCAGGCTATGGCTACACCTTC. Together with reference TRBV30 and TRBJ1-2, the CDR3 gives the full variable domain: SQTIHQWPATLVQPVGSPLSLECTVEGTSNPNLYWYRQAAGRGLQLLFYSVGIGQISSEVPQNLSASRPQDRQFILSSKKLLLSDSGFYLCAWSVRGAGYGYTFGSGTRLTVV.

V usage is TRBV7-6 and J usage is TRBJ2-1, with 8 nucleotides matching TRBD1. In germline, CDR1 is SGHVS, CDR2 FNYEAQ. Losses at the gene ends were 3 bases for V and 3 bases for J; bases not matched to a gene: 4. This CDR3 is built from 15 residues. The CDR3 protein is CASSFDRGGYNEQFF. As DNA, the CDR3 is TGTGCCAGCAGCTTTGACAGGGGTGGCTACAATGAGCAGTTCTTC.

The rearrangement uses TRBV7-3 and TRBJ2-1, with 8 bases that match TRBD2. CDR1 is SGHTA, CDR2 FQGTGA, per germline. V lost 3 bases, J lost 5 bases, and 9 bases stayed unmatched. CDR3 length: 16 residues. The CDR3: CASSFPSGGAHNEQFF. The CDR3 DNA is TGTGCCAGCAGCTTTCCCTCCGGGGGGGCCCACAATGAGCAGTTCTTC.

The chain uses TRBV4-2 and TRBJ2-2, with a possible D match to TRBD2 (5 bases). CDR1 is LGHNA, CDR2 YNFKEQ, per germline. V was pared by 5 bases and J by 7 bases, with 14 bases between. The CDR3 is 14 residues long. The chain's CDR3 is CASSLGVASGELFF. Written as DNA, the CDR3 is TGTGCCAGCAGCTTGGGAGTGGCTAGCGGGGAGCTGTTTTTT.

This clone was detected only a few times. V usage is TRBV27 and J usage is TRBJ2-7; a weak D match, TRBD2 (5 bases). Germline loops: CDR1 MNHEY, CDR2 SMNVEV (reference sequence). The CDR3 has 13 amino acids. Trimming stripped 3 bases from V and 4 bases from J, with 10 bases between. Here the CDR3 reads CASSFGPGYEQYF. As DNA, the CDR3 is TGTGCCAGCAGTTTTGGTCCGGGATACGAGCAGTACTTC.

The chain employs TRBV5-6 and TRBJ2-7; D possibly corresponds to TRBD2 (5 bases). V dropped 1 base and J dropped 0 bases, with 14 bases sitting between them. The CDR3 consists of 16 residues. CDR1 and CDR2 (germline): SGHDT, YYEEEE. The CDR3 reads CASSLRAGRISYEQYF. The CDR3 coding sequence is TGTGCCAGCAGCTTGAGGGCGGGTCGTATCTCCTACGAGCAGTACTTC. The full variable domain, rest sourced from reference TRBV5-6 and TRBJ2-7, is DAGVTQSPTHLIKTRGQQVTLRCSPKSGHDTVSWYQQALGQGPQFIFQYYEEEERQRGNFPDRFSGHQFPNYSSELNVNALLLGDSALYLCASSLRAGRISYEQYFGPGTRLTVT.

This clone was observed a handful of times. The rearrangement uses TRBV2 and TRBJ1-5; 11 positions match TRBD1. The CDR3 is 15 amino acids. CDR1 is SNHLY and CDR2 is FYNNEI in the germline V gene. The junction had 6 bases not matched to a gene; V was cut back by 7 bases and J by 4 bases. The CDR3 region is CASTVDRGRNQPQHF. Written as DNA, the CDR3 is TGTGCCAGCACTGTGGACAGGGGGCGGAATCAGCCCCAGCATTTT.

This clone was observed once. The chain combines TRBV21-1 with TRBJ2-4; the D call TRBD1 from the table was never checked on the DNA. TRBV21-1 has pseudogene status. The CDR3 contains 14 residues. CDR3 in amino acids: CASSTGKGMGIQYF. Written as DNA, the CDR3 is TGTGCCAGCAGCACAGGAAAGGGGATGGGCATTCAGTACTTC.

V and J are TRBV19 and TRBJ2-7; 7 bases fit TRBD1. Trimming at V came to 3 bases and at J to 2 bases, leaving 4 bases not matched to a gene. The CDR3 consists of 14 residues. From germline, CDR1 is LNHDA and CDR2 SQIVND (reference sequence). The CDR3 DNA sequence: TGTGCCAGTAGTATTGGGCAGGGGGCCTACGAGCAGTACTTC. Its translation: CASSIGQGAYEQYF. The entire variable domain, with the rest obtained from reference TRBV19 and TRBJ2-7, is as follows: DGGITQSPKYLFRKEGQNVTLSCEQNLNHDAMYWYRQDPGQGLRLIYYSQIVNDFQKGDIAEGYSVSREKKESFPLTVTSAQKNPTAFYLCASSIGQGAYEQYFGPGTRLTVT.

The rearrangement links TRBV5-1 to TRBJ1-2, with a tentative D call TRBD1 (6 bases). Trimming removed 1 base from V and 4 bases from J, with 14 bases in between. Germline V gene data show CDR1 as SGHRS and CDR2 as YFSETQ. This CDR3 has 15 amino acids. The chain's CDR3 is CASSLTPTGGYGYTF. CDR3 sequence (DNA): TGCGCCAGCAGCTTGACTCCGACAGGTGGCTATGGCTACACCTTC.